This TCR beta chain was captured in a study of CD8 T cells in Susac syndrome. With V trimmed by 6 bases and J by 8 bases, 9 bases remained unmatched. This CDR3 contains 13 residues. Germline values: CDR1 MNHEY, CDR2 SMNVEV (reference sequence). Random hexamers primed reverse transcription of about 0.5 to 1 ug RNA. TCRdb redid the calling of the immunoSEQ multiplex PCR reads with MiXCR, one entry per CDR3 protein. The repertoire has 250,000 to 300,000 distinct CDR3 sequences, approximately 85% of them found once; the top ten carry about 0.22%. The clonotype originates from a human donor with multiple sclerosis. The J gene is TRBJ1-1, the V gene TRBV27; TRBD1 aligns across 7 bases. Sequencing was done on a sample of CD8+ T cells from PBMCs. The CDR3 loop is CASRLSGQPEAFF. In nucleotides, the CDR3 is TGTGCCAGCAGACTATCGGGACAGCCCGAAGCTTTCTTT.